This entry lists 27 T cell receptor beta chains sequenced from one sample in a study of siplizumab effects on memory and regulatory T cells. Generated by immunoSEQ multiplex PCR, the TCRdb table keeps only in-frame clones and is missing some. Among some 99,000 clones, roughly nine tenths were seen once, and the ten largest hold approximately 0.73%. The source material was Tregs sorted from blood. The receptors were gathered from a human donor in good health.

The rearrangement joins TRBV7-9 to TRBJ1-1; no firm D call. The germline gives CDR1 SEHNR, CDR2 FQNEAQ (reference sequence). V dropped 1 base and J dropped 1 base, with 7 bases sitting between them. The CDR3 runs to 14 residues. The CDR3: CASSLVPANTEAFF. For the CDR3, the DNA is TGTGCCAGCAGCTTAGTACCGGCGAACACTGAAGCTTTCTTT.

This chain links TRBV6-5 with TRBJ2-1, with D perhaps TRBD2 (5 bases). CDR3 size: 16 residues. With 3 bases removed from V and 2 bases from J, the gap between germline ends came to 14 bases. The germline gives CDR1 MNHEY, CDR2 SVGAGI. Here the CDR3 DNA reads TGTGCCAGCAGTTATACCGGGATTATCGCCTACAATGAGCAGTTCTTC. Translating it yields CASSYTGIIAYNEQFF.

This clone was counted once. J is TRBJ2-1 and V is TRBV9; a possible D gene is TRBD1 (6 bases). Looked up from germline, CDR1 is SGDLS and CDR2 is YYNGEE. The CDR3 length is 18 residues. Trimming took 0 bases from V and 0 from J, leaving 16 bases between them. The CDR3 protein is CASSVGRRGGASYNEQFF. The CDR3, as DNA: TGTGCCAGCAGCGTAGGACGGCGTGGGGGCGCCTCCTACAATGAGCAGTTCTTC. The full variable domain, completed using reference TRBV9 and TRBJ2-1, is DSGVTQTPKHLITATGQRVTLRCSPRSGDLSVYWYQQSLDQGLQFLIQYYNGEERAKGNILERFSAQQFPDLHSELNLSSLELGDSALYFCASSVGRRGGASYNEQFFGPGTRLTVL.

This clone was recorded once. The CDR3, as DNA: TGTGCCAGCAGTGCGGTACGTTCCTCTGGAAACACCATATATTTT. Translated: CASSAVRSSGNTIYF. The rearrangement uses TRBV2 and TRBJ1-3, with D hard to call. Trimming shortened V by 4 bases and J by 0 bases, and 10 bases separated the two germline ends. The CDR3 loop spans 15 amino acids. Germline V gene sequence: CDR1 SNHLY, CDR2 FYNNEI. Filled out from reference TRBV2 and TRBJ1-3, the complete variable domain reads EPEVTQTPSHQVTQMGQEVILRCVPISNHLYFYWYRQILGQKVEFLVSFYNNEISEKSEIFDDQFSVERPDGSNFTLKIRSTKLEDSAMYFCASSAVRSSGNTIYFGEGSWLTVV.

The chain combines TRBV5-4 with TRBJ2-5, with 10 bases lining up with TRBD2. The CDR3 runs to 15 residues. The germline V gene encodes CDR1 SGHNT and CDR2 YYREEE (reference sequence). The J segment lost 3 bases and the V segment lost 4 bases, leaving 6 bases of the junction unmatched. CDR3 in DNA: TGTGCCAGCAGCCAAGAACTAGCGGGGAAAGAGACCCAGTACTTC. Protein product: CASSQELAGKETQYF.

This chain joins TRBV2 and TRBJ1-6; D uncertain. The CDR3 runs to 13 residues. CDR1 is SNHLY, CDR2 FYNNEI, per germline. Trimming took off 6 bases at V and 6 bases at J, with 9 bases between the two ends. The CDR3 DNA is TGTGCCAGCAGATCCAGGAGTAATTCACCCCTCCACTTT. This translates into CASRSRSNSPLHF.

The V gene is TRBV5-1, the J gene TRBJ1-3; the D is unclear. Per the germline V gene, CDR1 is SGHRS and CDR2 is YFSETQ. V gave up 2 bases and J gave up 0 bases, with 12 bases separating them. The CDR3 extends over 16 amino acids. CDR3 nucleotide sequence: TGCGCCAGCAGCTTTAATAGACAACACTCTGGAAACACCATATATTTT. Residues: CASSFNRQHSGNTIYF. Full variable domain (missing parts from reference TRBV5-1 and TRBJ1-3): KAGVTQTPRYLIKTRGQQVTLSCSPISGHRSVSWYQQTPGQGLQFLFEYFSETQRNKGNFPGRFSGRQFSNSRSEMNVSTLELGDSALYLCASSFNRQHSGNTIYFGEGSWLTVV.

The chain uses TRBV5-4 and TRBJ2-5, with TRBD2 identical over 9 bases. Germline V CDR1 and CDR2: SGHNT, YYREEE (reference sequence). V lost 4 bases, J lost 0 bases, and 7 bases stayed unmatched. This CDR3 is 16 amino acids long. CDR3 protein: CASSAGLAAYQETQYF. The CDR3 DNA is TGTGCCAGCAGCGCGGGACTAGCAGCGTACCAAGAGACCCAGTACTTC. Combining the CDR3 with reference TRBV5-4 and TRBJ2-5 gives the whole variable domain ETGVTQSPTHLIKTRGQQVTLRCSSQSGHNTVSWYQQALGQGPQFIFQYYREEENGRGNFPPRFSGLQFPNYSSELNVNALELDDSALYLCASSAGLAAYQETQYFGPGTRLLVL.

Here the CDR3 DNA reads TGCGCCAGCAGTGTCCGGGACAATGAGCAGTTCTTC. Amino acids: CASSVRDNEQFF. This chain connects TRBV5-1 to TRBJ2-1, with D hard to call. Deletions cut 5 bases from V and 5 bases from J, with 8 bases between. The CDR3 contains 12 residues. Looked up from germline, CDR1 is SGHRS and CDR2 is YFSETQ.

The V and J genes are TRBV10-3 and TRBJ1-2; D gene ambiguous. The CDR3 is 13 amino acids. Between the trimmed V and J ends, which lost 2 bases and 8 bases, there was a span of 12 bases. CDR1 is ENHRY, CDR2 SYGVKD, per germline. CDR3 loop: CAISETAPGGYTF. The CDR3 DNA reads TGTGCCATCAGTGAGACGGCCCCCGGGGGCTACACCTTC.

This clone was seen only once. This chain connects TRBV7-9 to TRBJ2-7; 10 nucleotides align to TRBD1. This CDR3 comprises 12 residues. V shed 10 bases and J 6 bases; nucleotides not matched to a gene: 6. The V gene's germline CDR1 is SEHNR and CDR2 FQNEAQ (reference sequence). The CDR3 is CAIDRGLSEQYF. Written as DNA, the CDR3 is TGTGCCATCGACAGGGGGCTCTCCGAGCAGTACTTC.

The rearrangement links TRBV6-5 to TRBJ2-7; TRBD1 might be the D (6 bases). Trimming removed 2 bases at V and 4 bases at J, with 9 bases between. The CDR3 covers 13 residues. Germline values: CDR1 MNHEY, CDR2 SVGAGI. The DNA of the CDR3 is TGTGCCAGCAGTTACGGACAGCCTTACGAGCAGTACTTC. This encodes CASSYGQPYEQYF.

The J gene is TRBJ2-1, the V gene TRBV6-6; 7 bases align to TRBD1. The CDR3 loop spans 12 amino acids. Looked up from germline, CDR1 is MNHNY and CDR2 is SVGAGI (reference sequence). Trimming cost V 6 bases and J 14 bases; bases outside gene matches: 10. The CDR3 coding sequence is TGTGCCAGCAGCCATGACCCGGGACAGAAGTTCTTC. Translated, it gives CASSHDPGQKFF.

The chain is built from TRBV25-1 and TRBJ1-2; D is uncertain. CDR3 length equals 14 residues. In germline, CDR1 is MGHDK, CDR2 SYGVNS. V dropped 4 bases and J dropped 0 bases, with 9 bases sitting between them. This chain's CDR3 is CASSVAGANYGYTF. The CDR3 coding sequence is TGTGCCAGCAGTGTCGCGGGAGCTAACTATGGCTACACCTTC.

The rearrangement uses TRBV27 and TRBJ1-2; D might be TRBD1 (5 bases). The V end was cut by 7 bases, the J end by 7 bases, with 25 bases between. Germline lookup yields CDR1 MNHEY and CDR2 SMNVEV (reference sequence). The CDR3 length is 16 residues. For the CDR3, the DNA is TGTGCCAGCACCCCCGGCGGCGGGGGAGCCACCATTGGCTACACCTTC. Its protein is CASTPGGGGATIGYTF.

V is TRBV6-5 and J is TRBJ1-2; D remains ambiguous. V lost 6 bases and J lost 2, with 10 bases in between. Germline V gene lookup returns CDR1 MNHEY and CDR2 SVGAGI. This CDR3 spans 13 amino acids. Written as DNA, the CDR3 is TGTGCCAGCAGACCTCAGCCGAACTATGGCTACACCTTC. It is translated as CASRPQPNYGYTF.

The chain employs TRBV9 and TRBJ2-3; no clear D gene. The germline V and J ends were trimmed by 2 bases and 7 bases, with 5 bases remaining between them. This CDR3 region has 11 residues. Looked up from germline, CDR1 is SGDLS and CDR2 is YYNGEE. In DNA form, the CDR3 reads TGTGCCAGCAGCGTTAGCAATACGCAGTATTTT. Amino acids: CASSVSNTQYF.

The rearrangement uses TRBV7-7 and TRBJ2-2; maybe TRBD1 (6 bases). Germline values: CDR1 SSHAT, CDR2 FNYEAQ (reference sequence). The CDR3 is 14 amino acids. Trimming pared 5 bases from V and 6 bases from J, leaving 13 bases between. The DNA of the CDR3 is TGTGCCAGCAGCATCCAGGGGTCGTCCGGGGAGCTGTTTTTT. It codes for CASSIQGSSGELFF.

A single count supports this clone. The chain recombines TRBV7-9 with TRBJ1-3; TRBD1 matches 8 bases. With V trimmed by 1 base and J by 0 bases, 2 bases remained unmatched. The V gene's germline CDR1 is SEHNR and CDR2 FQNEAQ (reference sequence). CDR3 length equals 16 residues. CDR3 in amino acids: CASSLGQGPSGNTIYF. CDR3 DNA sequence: TGTGCCAGCAGCTTAGGACAGGGGCCCTCTGGAAACACCATATATTTT.

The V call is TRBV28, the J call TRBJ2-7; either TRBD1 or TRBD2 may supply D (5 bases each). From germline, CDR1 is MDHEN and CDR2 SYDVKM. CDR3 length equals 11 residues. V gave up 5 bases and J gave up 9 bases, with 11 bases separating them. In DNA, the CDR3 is TGTGCCAGCAGTATATACGGGGCGCAGTACTTC. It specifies CASSIYGAQYF.

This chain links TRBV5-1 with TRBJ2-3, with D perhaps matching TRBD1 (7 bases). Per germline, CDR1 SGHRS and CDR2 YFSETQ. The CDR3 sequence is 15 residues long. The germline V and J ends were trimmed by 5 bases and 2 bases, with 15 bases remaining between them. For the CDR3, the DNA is TGCGCCAGCAGGCCCACAGGGGAGGTCACAGATACGCAGTATTTT. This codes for CASRPTGEVTDTQYF.

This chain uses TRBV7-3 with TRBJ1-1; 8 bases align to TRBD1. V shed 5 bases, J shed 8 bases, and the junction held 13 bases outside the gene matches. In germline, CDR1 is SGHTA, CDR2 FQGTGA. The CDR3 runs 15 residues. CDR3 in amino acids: CASSKNGQGAEEAFF. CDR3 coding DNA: TGTGCCAGCAGCAAAAATGGACAGGGCGCCGAAGAAGCTTTCTTT.

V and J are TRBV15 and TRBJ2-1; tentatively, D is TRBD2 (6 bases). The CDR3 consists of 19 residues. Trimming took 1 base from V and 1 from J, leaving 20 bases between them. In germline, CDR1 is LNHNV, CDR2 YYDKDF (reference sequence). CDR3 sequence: CATSRGAQRAPNSYNEQFF. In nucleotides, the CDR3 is TGTGCCACCAGCAGAGGAGCCCAGCGGGCTCCGAATTCCTACAATGAGCAGTTCTTC. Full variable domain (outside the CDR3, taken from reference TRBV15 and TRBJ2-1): DAMVIQNPRYQVTQFGKPVTLSCSQTLNHNVMYWYQQKSSQAPKLLFHYYDKDFNNEADTPDNFQSRRPNTSFCFLDIRSPGLGDTAMYLCATSRGAQRAPNSYNEQFFGPGTRLTVL.

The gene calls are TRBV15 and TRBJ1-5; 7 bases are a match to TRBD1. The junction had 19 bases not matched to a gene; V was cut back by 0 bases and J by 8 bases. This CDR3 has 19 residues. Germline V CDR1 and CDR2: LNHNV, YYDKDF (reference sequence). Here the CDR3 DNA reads TGTGCCACCAGCAGAGATCGCGACAGGGACCTGCTGGTAGATGAGCCCCAGCATTTT. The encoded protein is CATSRDRDRDLLVDEPQHF.

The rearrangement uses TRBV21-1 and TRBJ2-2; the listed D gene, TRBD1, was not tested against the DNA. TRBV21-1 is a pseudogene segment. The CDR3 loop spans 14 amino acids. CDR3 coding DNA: TGTGCCAGCAGCAAGGGGCAGGACCACCGGGAGCTGTTTTTT. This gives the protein CASSKGQDHRELFF.

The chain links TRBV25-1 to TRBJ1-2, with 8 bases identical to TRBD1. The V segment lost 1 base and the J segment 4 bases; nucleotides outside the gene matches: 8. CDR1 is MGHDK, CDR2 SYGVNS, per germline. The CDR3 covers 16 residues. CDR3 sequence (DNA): TGTGCCAGCAGTGAATCTGGGCAGGGGGCAAGCTATGGCTACACCTTC. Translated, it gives CASSESGQGASYGYTF.

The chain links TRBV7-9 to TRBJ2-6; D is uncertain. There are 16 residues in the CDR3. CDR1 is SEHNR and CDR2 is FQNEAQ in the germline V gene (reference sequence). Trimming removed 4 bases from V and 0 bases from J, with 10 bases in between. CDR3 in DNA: TGTGCCAGCAGCTCGACCCCCTACTCTGGGGCCAACGTCCTGACTTTC. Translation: CASSSTPYSGANVLTF.